This TCR beta chain was sequenced for a study of blood T cell repertoires in COVID-19. In the study overall: Donors in the United States, Italy and Spain gave samples during acute or convalescent COVID-19. T cells, B-cell-depleted T cells, or PBMCs supplied cDNA or gDNA.

CDR3 length: 14 residues. V lost 10 bases and J lost 4; bases outside the gene matches: 12. From germline, CDR1 is MNHEY and CDR2 SVGAGI. Original processing methods: Researchers report that nucleated cell counts were estimated from reference gene primer amplification. TCRdb keeps only in-frame clones here, not all; method: immunoSEQ multiplex PCR. For V, J and clone size, that table is used; D and trimming come from the DNA. Here the sample spans some 220,000 clones, around 80% being singletons. This TCR was recovered from a woman in her 70s with acute or convalescent COVID-19. The sequenced sample consisted of peripheral blood. The chain has TRBV6-5 and TRBJ1-2, with 7 bases aligning to TRBD1. DNA for the CDR3: TGTGCCATCAGAGACCAGAACAGGGGCTATGGCTACACCTTC. It specifies CAIRDQNRGYGYTF.